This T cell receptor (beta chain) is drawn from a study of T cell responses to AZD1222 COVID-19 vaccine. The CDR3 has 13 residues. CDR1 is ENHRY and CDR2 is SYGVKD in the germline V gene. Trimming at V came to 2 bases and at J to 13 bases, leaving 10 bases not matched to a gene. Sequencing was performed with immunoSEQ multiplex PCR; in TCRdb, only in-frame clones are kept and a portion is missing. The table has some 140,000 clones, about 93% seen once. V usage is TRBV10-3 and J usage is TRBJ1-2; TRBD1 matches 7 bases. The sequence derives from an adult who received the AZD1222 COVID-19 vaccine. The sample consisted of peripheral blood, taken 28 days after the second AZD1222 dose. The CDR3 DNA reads TGTGCCATCAGTGAGGCAAGGGGGCGAGATCTCACCTTC. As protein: CAISEARGRDLTF.